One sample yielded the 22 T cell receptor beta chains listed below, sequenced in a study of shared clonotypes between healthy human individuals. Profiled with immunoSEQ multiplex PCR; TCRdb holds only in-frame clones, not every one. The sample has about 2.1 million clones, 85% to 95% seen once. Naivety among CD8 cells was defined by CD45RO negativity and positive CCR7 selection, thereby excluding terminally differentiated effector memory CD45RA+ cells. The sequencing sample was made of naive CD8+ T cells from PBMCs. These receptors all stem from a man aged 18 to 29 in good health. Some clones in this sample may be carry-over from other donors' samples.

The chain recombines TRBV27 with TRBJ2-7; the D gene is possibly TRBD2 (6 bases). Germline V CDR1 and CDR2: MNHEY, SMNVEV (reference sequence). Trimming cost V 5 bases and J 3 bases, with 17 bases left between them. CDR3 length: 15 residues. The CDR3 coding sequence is TGTGCCAGCAGTCCGGGACTGGTCCTCTACTACGAGCAGTACTTC. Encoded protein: CASSPGLVLYYEQYF.

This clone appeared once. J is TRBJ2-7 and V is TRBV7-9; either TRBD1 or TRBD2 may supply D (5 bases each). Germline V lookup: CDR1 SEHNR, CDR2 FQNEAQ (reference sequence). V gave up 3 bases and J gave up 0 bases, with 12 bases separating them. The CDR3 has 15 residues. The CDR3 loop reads CASSLDRDGSYEQYF. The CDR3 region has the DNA TGTGCCAGCAGCTTGGACCGGGACGGCTCCTACGAGCAGTACTTC. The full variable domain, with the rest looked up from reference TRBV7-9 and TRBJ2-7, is DTGVSQNPRHKITKRGQNVTFRCDPISEHNRLYWYRQTLGQGPEFLTYFQNEAQLEKSRLLSDRFSAERPKGSFSTLEIQRTEQGDSAMYLCASSLDRDGSYEQYFGPGTRLTVT.

CDR3 coding DNA: TGCGCCAGCAGTGAGTCGCCAGGGGAGAACTCCTACGAGCAGTACTTC. It codes for CASSESPGENSYEQYF. The V and J genes are TRBV10-1 and TRBJ2-7, with a tentative D call TRBD1 (6 bases). The germline V and J ends were trimmed by 0 bases and 0 bases, with 12 bases remaining between them. CDR3 length: 16 amino acids. Germline CDR1 WNHNN, CDR2 SYGVQD (reference sequence).

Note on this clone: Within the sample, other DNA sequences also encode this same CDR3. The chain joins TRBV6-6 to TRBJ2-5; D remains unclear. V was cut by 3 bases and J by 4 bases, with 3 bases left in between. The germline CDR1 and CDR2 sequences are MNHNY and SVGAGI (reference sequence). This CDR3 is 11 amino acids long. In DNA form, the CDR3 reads TGTGCCAGCAGTTATGGAGAGACCCAGTACTTC. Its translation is CASSYGETQYF.

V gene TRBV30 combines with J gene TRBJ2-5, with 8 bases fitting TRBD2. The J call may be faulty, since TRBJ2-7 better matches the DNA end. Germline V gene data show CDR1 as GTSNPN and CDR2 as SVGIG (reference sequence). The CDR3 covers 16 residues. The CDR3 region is CAWSVTFGGRFYEQYF. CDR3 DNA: TGTGCCTGGAGTGTTACGTTCGGCGGGAGGTTCTACGAGCAGTACTTC.

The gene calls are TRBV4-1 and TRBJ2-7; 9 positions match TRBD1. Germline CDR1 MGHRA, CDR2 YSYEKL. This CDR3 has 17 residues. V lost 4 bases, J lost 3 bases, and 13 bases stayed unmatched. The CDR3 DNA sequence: TGCGCCAGCAGCCCCGGTCCCGGGACAGGGATCGACTACGAGCAGTACTTC. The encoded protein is CASSPGPGTGIDYEQYF.

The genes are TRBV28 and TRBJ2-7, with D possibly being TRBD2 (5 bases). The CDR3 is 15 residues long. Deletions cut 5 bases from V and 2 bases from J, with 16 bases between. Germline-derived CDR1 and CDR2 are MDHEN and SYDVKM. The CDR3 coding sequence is TGTGCCAGCAGTCCGCATCCCGGGATTACCTACGAGCAGTACTTC. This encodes CASSPHPGITYEQYF.

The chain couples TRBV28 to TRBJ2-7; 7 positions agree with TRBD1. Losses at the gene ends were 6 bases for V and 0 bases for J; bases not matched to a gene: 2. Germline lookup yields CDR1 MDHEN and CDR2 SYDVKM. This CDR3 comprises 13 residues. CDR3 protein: CASSRGFSYEQYF. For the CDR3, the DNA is TGTGCCAGCAGCAGGGGGTTCTCCTACGAGCAGTACTTC.

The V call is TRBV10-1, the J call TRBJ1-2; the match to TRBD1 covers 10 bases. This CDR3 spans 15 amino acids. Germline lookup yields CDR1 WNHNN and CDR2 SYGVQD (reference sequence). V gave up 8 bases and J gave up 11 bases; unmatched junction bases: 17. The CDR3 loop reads CASDPGQGTSPGYTF. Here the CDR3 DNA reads TGCGCCAGCGACCCGGGACAGGGGACCTCTCCGGGTTACACCTTC.

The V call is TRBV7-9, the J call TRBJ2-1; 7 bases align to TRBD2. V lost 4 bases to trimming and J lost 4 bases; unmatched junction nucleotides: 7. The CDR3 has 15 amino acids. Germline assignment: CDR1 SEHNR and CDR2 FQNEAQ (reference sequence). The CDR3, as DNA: TGTGCCAGCAGCTCCCCCTCGGGGGGTTACAATGAGCAGTTCTTC. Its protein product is CASSSPSGGYNEQFF. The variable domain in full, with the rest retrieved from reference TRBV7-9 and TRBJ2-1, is DTGVSQNPRHKITKRGQNVTFRCDPISEHNRLYWYRQTLGQGPEFLTYFQNEAQLEKSRLLSDRFSAERPKGSFSTLEIQRTEQGDSAMYLCASSSPSGGYNEQFFGPGTRLTVL.

Here the CDR3 reads CASSLGRDPYEQYF. The DNA of the CDR3 is TGTGCCAGCAGCTTAGGCAGGGACCCCTACGAGCAGTACTTC. The J gene is TRBJ2-7, the V gene TRBV13; D is possibly TRBD1 or TRBD2 (5 bases each). From germline, CDR1 is PRHDT and CDR2 FYEKMQ (reference sequence). Trimming took 0 bases from V and 2 from J, leaving 8 bases between them. This CDR3 has 14 amino acids. The complete variable domain, with remaining parts taken from reference TRBV13 and TRBJ2-7, reads AAGVIQSPRHLIKEKRETATLKCYPIPRHDTVYWYQQGPGQDPQFLISFYEKMQSDKGSIPDRFSAQQFSDYHSELNMSSLELGDSALYFCASSLGRDPYEQYFGPGTRLTVT.

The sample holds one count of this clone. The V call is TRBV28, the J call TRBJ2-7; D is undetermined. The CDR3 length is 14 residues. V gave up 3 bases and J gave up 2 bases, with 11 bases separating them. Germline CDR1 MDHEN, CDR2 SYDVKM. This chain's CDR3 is CASSFGSPAYEQYF. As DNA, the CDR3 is TGTGCCAGCAGTTTTGGGTCGCCAGCCTACGAGCAGTACTTC.

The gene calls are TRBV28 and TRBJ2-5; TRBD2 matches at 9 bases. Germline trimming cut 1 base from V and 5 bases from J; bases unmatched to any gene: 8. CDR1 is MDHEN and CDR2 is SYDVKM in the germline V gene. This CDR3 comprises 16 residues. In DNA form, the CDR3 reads TGTGCCAGCAGTTTATTAGGCGGGAGGGCCGTTGAGACCCAGTACTTC. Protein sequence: CASSLLGGRAVETQYF.

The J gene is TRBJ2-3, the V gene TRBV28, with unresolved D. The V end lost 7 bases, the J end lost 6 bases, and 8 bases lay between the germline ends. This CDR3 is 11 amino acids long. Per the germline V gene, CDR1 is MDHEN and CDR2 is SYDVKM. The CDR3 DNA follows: TGTGCCAGCACCCGGTGGGATACGCAGTATTTT. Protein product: CASTRWDTQYF.

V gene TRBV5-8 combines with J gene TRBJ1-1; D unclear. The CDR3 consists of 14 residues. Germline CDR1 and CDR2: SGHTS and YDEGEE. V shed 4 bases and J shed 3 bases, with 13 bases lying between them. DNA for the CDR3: TGTGCCAGCAGCCCCACGTATTCGGACACTGAAGCTTTCTTT. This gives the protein CASSPTYSDTEAFF.

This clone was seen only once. As DNA, the CDR3 is TGTGCCAGCAGCTTAAGTAGGTCGGGCATTCAGTACTTC. Protein product: CASSLSRSGIQYF. This sequence joins TRBV7-3 and TRBJ2-4; D ambiguous. V was clipped by 1 base and J by 9 bases, with 10 bases between them. The CDR3 is 13 residues long. CDR1 is SGHTA and CDR2 is FQGTGA in the germline V gene.

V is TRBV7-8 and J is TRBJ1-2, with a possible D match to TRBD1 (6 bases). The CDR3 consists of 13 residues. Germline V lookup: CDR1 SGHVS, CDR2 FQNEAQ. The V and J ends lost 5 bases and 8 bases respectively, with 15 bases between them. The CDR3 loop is CASSPGGGLGYTF. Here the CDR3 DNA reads TGTGCCAGCAGCCCCGGTGGGGGCTTGGGCTACACCTTC. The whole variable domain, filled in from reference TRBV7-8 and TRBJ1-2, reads GAGVSQSPRYKVAKRGQDVALRCDPISGHVSLFWYQQALGQGPEFLTYFQNEAQLDKSGLPSDRFFAERPEGSVSTLKIQRTQQEDSAVYLCASSPGGGLGYTFGSGTRLTVV.

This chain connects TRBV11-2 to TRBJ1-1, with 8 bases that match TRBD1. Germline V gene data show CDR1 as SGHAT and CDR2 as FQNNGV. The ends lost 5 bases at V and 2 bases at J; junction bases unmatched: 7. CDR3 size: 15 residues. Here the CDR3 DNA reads TGTGCCAGCAGCCCCCAGGGGGCTCGTAACACTGAAGCTTTCTTT. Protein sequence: CASSPQGARNTEAFF. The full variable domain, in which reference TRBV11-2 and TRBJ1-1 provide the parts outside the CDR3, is EAGVAQSPRYKIIEKRQSVAFWCNPISGHATLYWYQQILGQGPKLLIQFQNNGVVDDSQLPKDRFSAERLKGVDSTLKIQPAKLEDSAVYLCASSPQGARNTEAFFGQGTRLTVV.

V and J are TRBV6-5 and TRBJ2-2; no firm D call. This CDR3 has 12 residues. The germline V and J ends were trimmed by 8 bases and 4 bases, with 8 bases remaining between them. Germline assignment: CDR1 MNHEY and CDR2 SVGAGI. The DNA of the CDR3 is TGTGCCAGCGTAACAGTCACCGGGGAGCTGTTTTTT. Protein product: CASVTVTGELFF.

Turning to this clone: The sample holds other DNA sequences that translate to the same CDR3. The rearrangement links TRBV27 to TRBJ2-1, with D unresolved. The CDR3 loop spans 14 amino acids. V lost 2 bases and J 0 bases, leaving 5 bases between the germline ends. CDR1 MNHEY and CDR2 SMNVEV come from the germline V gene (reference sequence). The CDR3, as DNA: TGTGCCAGCAGTTTACTCAGCTCCTACAATGAGCAGTTCTTC. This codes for CASSLLSSYNEQFF.

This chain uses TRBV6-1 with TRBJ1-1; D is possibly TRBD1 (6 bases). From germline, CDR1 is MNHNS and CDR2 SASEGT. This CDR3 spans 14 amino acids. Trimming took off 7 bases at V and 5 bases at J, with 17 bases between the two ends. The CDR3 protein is CASTGTGGGTEAFF. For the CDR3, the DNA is TGTGCCAGCACTGGGACGGGAGGGGGGACTGAAGCTTTCTTT.

The CDR3 here is CASSRQLAGAAFF. CDR3 DNA: TGTGCCAGCAGCCGACAACTAGCGGGAGCTGCGTTCTTC. V and J are TRBV9 and TRBJ2-1; 11 nucleotides agree with TRBD2. This CDR3 contains 13 residues. CDR1 is SGDLS, CDR2 YYNGEE, per germline. Unmatched junction bases numbered 9, after V lost 4 bases and J lost 15 bases.